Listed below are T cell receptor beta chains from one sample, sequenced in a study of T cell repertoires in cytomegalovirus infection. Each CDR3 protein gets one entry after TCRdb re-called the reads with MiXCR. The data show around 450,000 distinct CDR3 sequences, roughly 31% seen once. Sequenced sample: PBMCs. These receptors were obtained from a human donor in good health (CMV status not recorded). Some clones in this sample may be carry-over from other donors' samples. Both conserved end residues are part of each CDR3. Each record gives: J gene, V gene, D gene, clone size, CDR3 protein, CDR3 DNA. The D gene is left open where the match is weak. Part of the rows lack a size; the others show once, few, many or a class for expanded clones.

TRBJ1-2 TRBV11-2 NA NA CASSHRTHTF TGTGCCAGCAGCCACCGAACACACACCTTC
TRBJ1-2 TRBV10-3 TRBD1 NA CAASPGGIGYTF TGTGCCGCCTCCCCAGGGGGCATTGGCTACACCTTC
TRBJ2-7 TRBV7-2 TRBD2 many CASSLKWEGLYEQYF TGTGCCAGCAGCTTAAAGTGGGAGGGATTATACGAGCAGTACTTC
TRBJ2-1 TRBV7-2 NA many CASEVPNSYNEQFF TGTGCCAGCGAAGTTCCGAACTCCTACAATGAGCAGTTCTTC
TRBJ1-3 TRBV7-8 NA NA CASGRATGNTIYF TGTGCCAGCGGAAGGGCTACTGGAAACACCATATATTTT
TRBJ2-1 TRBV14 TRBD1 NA CASSQEKGQGVLSYNEQFF TGTGCCAGCAGCCAAGAGAAGGGACAGGGAGTATTGTCCTACAATGAGCAGTTCTTC
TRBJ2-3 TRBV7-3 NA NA CASSPGKWARSTDTQYF TGTGCCAGCAGCCCGGGAAAGTGGGCGCGTAGCACAGATACGCAGTATTTT
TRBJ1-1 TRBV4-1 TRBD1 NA CASSQADRENTEAFF TGCGCCAGCAGCCAAGCGGACAGGGAGAACACTGAAGCTTTCTTT
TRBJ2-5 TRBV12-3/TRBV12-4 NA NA CASTWEGVGETQYF TGTGCCAGCACCTGGGAAGGGGTGGGTGAGACCCAGTACTTC
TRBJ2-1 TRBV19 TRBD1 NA CASRAGTGVYNEQFF TGTGCCAGTAGAGCGGGGACAGGGGTCTACAATGAGCAGTTCTTC
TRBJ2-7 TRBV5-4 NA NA CASSSDEGQYF TGTGCCAGCAGCTCCGACGAAGGGCAGTACTTC
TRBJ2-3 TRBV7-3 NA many CASSLEGATDTQYF TGTGCCAGCAGCTTAGAGGGAGCCACAGATACGCAGTATTTT
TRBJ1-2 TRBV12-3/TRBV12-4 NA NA CASSNQIANYGYTF TGTGCCAGCAGTAACCAGATAGCTAACTATGGCTACACCTTC
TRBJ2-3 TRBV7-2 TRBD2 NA CASTASLAAGEDTQYF TGTGCCAGCACAGCTAGCCTAGCGGCGGGTGAAGATACGCAGTACTTT
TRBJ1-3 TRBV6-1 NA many CASMLGNTIYF TGTGCCAGCATGCTTGGAAACACCATATATTTT
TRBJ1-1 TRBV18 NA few CASSPPPGIGNTEAFF TGTGCCAGCTCACCACCGCCGGGGATTGGGAACACTGAAGCTTTCTTT
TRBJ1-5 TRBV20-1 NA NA CSARGQPTENQPQHF TGCAGTGCTAGAGGTCAACCCACTGAGAATCAGCCCCAGCATTTT
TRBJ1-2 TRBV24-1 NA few CATSEAGSNYGYTF TGTGCCACCAGTGAGGCAGGCTCTAACTATGGCTACACCTTC
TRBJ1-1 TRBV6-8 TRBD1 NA CASSTRDRGSHETFF TGTGCCAGCAGTACAAGGGACAGGGGGTCCCACGAGACTTTCTTT
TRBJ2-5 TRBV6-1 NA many CASSEEGRRETQYF TGTGCCAGCAGTGAAGAGGGGCGACGGGAGACCCAGTACTTC
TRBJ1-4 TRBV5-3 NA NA CASQGLGEKLFF TGTGCCTCGCAGGGGCTCGGTGAAAAACTGTTTTTT
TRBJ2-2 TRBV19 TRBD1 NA CASSMGFWTGDTGELFF TGTGCCAGTAGCATGGGGTTTTGGACAGGGGACACCGGGGAGCTGTTTTTT
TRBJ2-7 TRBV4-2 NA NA CASSPRSGTSYEQYF TGTGCCAGCAGCCCTAGATCCGGGACCTCCTACGAGCAGTACTTC